These 18 T cell receptor beta chains originate from one sample sequenced in a study of neurological immune-mediated disorders (dated by TCRdb to about 2019). Libraries were constructed by 5' RACE. The sample was run on an Illumina HiSeq 2500. TCRdb cleaned the public reads at Q25 with fastp, built clones with MiXCR and kept in-frame beta chains. Every entry covers one CDR3 protein and lists the most common genes and DNA from its rows. This sample holds 45,000 or so distinct CDR3 sequences; about 22% were observed only once. The ten most abundant clones make up about 4.5% of the sample. Reading the label with the study, this specimen's time point is: technical triplicate 3. The sequencing sample was made of PBMCs. These receptors were collected from a man aged 55 to 70 with HTLV-1-associated myelopathy (HAM/TSP).

This rearrangement joins TRBV7-2 to TRBJ2-6, with no clear D. V lost 4 bases, J lost 2 bases, and 12 bases lay in between. Germline V gene data show CDR1 as SGHTA and CDR2 as FQGNSA. The CDR3 extends over 16 amino acids. CDR3 nucleotide sequence: TGTGCCAGCAGCTCTTTATACAGTACTGGGGCCAACGTCCTGACTTTC. Its protein is CASSSLYSTGANVLTF.

This clonotype showed up many times. V is TRBV10-3 and J is TRBJ1-2, with 7 nucleotides matching TRBD1. Germline CDR1 and CDR2: ENHRY and SYGVKD. The trim removed 5 bases at V and 0 bases at J, leaving 9 bases unmatched. The CDR3 has 16 amino acids. This chain's CDR3 is CAISRDSSSANYGYTF. Here the CDR3 DNA reads TGTGCCATCAGTAGGGACAGCTCTTCGGCTAACTATGGCTACACCTTC.

There are many counts of this clonotype. The chain uses TRBV15 and TRBJ2-7; D gene unclear. The CDR3 runs to 13 residues. With 0 bases removed from V and 4 bases from J, the gap between germline ends came to 7 bases. Germline V gene sequence: CDR1 LNHNV, CDR2 YYDKDF (reference sequence). DNA of the CDR3: TGTGCCACCAGCAGAGATTCGGAATACGAGCAGTACTTC. It is translated as CATSRDSEYEQYF.

V is TRBV29-1 and J is TRBJ2-1; no clear D. Germline V lookup: CDR1 SQVTM, CDR2 ANQGSEA. The ends were cut back, 7 bases at V and 10 bases at J, with 17 bases in the middle. The CDR3 is made up of 12 amino acids. The CDR3 sequence is CSALVANREQFF. DNA of the CDR3: TGCAGCGCTCTGGTGGCAAACCGGGAGCAGTTCTTC.

The chain links TRBV29-1 to TRBJ2-5; a weak D match, TRBD1 (5 bases). The V gene lost 6 bases and the J gene lost 8 bases, with 19 bases spanning the gap. The germline V gene encodes CDR1 SQVTM and CDR2 ANQGSEA. The CDR3 spans 13 residues. CDR3 sequence (DNA): TGCAGCGTACGGTCAGGGATCGTGGACACCCAGTACTTC. This encodes CSVRSGIVDTQYF.

This clonotype was seen a handful of times. The CDR3 nucleotides read TGTGCCAGCAGGGAAAGCGGGGGACAAGAGACCCAGTACTTC. Amino acid sequence: CASRESGGQETQYF. V and J are TRBV6-1 and TRBJ2-5; 8 bases line up with TRBD2. The CDR3 is 14 amino acids. The germline gives CDR1 MNHNS, CDR2 SASEGT. V was pared by 6 bases and J by 2 bases, with 5 bases of the junction left unmatched.

A word on this clonotype: This may be a read error, as it is one base from a much larger clone. The gene calls are TRBV7-8 and TRBJ1-4; D is unclear. The germline gives CDR1 SGHVS, CDR2 FQNEAQ. The CDR3 has 15 residues. V dropped 4 bases and J dropped 2 bases, with 11 bases sitting between them. The CDR3 region has the DNA TGTGCCAGCAGCTCCGGGGTGGGCACTAATGAAAAACTGTTTTTT. Encoded protein: CASSSGVGTNEKLFF.

This clonotype was seen once. This rearrangement joins TRBV6-2 or TRBV6-3 to TRBJ2-3; weak D call: TRBD2 (5 bases). V dropped 2 bases and J dropped 8 bases, with 8 bases sitting between them. This CDR3 contains 12 residues. Germline CDR1 reads MNHEY; CDR2 reads SVGEGT. In DNA, the CDR3 is TGTGCCAGCAGTTACGGAGGAGGTACGCAGTATTTT. As protein: CASSYGGGTQYF.

On this clonotype: With a much larger clone just one base away, this may be a read error. This chain links TRBV27 with TRBJ2-7, with 10 bases lining up with TRBD2. Germline V gene sequence: CDR1 MNHEY, CDR2 SMNVEV (reference sequence). J was trimmed by 1 base and V by 6 bases; bases with no gene match: 18. CDR3 length equals 19 residues. This chain's CDR3 is CASRPRASGSQKSSYEQYF. The CDR3 DNA sequence: TGTGCCAGCAGACCTAGGGCTAGCGGGAGCCAAAAGTCGTCCTACGAGCAGTACTTC.

This clonotype was counted many times. This chain's CDR3 is CASSEAPGQSLAGATDTQYF. The CDR3 DNA is TGTGCCAGCAGTGAAGCACCGGGACAATCCCTAGCGGGGGCCACAGATACGCAGTATTTT. The chain carries TRBV6-6 and TRBJ2-3; TRBD2 agrees at 10 bases. V dropped 5 bases and J dropped 2; count of bases not matched to a gene: 19. Germline V CDR1 and CDR2: MNHNY, SVGAGI (reference sequence). The length of the CDR3 is 20 residues.

This clonotype was recorded at least ten times. The chain recombines TRBV3-1 with TRBJ2-7; D is unclear. Per germline, CDR1 LGHDT and CDR2 YNNKEL (reference sequence). The CDR3 sequence is 14 residues long. V shed 1 base and J shed 6 bases, with 13 bases lying between them. CDR3 loop: CASSQARSVSEQYF. CDR3 nucleotide sequence: TGTGCCAGCAGCCAAGCCCGGAGCGTGTCCGAGCAGTACTTC.

This clonotype was counted at least ten times. The chain links TRBV6-5 to TRBJ2-7; 8 nucleotides match TRBD2. The CDR3 length is 16 residues. The ends lost 6 bases at V and 4 bases at J; junction bases unmatched: 14. Germline CDR1 reads MNHEY; CDR2 reads SVGAGI. The CDR3 protein is CASSLGGAGGRYEQYF. The CDR3 nucleotides are TGTGCCAGCAGCCTCGGAGGGGCGGGAGGAAGGTACGAGCAGTACTTC.

About this clonotype: This sequence may be a read error, since a much larger clone differs from it by one base. This rearrangement joins TRBV15 to TRBJ1-2, with a weak D call TRBD1 (5 bases). The CDR3 extends over 15 amino acids. Germline V gives CDR1 LNHNV, CDR2 YYDKDF (reference sequence). Deletions cut 0 bases from V and 6 bases from J, with 14 bases between. The CDR3 here is CATSRDRTTVNGYTF. CDR3 bases: TGTGCCACCAGCAGAGATCGCACGACAGTAAATGGCTACACCTTC. Variable domain in full (rest from reference TRBV15 and TRBJ1-2): DAMVIQNPRYQVTQFGKPVTLSCSQTLNHNVMYWYQQKSSQAPKLLFHYYDKDFNNEADTPDNFQSRRPNTSFCFLDIRSPGLGDTAMYLCATSRDRTTVNGYTFGSGTRLTVV.

This clonotype was recorded at least ten times. The chain has TRBV5-1 and TRBJ2-3, with 8 bases matching TRBD2. The V gene end was trimmed by 0 bases and the J gene end by 4 bases; junction bases not matched to a gene: 4. The CDR3 runs 15 residues. CDR1 and CDR2 from the germline V gene are SGHRS and YFSETQ. CDR3: CASSLDPGGADTQYF. The CDR3 DNA reads TGCGCCAGCAGCTTGGATCCGGGAGGGGCAGATACGCAGTATTTT.

Ten or more counts support this clonotype. This chain links TRBV4-1 with TRBJ1-1; TRBD1 matches 7 bases. The CDR3 spans 13 residues. CDR1 and CDR2 from the germline V gene are MGHRA and YSYEKL. Unmatched junction bases numbered 8, after V lost 8 bases and J lost 5 bases. CDR3 region: CASGATGKTEAFF. The CDR3 DNA follows: TGCGCCAGCGGGGCGACAGGGAAGACTGAAGCTTTCTTT.

This clonotype has a count of ten or more. The rearrangement uses TRBV7-6 and TRBJ2-3; D unclear. This CDR3 is built from 14 residues. V lost 9 bases, J lost 5 bases, and 18 bases lay in between. Germline values: CDR1 SGHVS, CDR2 FNYEAQ. This CDR3 is CASGSARLGDTQYF. Here the CDR3 DNA reads TGTGCCAGTGGAAGTGCGCGGCTGGGAGATACGCAGTATTTT.

At least ten counts were recorded for this clonotype. The chain employs TRBV5-1 and TRBJ2-3, with D uncertain. The germline gives CDR1 SGHRS, CDR2 YFSETQ. This CDR3 is built from 15 residues. Trimming removed 5 bases at V and 3 bases at J, with 16 bases between. In DNA form, the CDR3 reads TGCGCCAGCAGACGTGGGGATCCTTTTACAGATACGCAGTATTTT. It codes for CASRRGDPFTDTQYF.

This clonotype was detected ten times or more. The chain has TRBV5-5 and TRBJ1-5; D is perhaps TRBD1 (5 bases). The CDR3 consists of 18 residues. CDR1 and CDR2 from the germline V gene are SGHKS and YYEKEE (reference sequence). V was shortened by 0 bases and J by 6 bases, with 22 bases between the two germline ends. The chain's CDR3 is CASSLVPSGSGVRQPQHF. CDR3 coding DNA: TGTGCCAGCAGCTTGGTTCCGTCCGGTTCGGGGGTCCGTCAGCCCCAGCATTTT.